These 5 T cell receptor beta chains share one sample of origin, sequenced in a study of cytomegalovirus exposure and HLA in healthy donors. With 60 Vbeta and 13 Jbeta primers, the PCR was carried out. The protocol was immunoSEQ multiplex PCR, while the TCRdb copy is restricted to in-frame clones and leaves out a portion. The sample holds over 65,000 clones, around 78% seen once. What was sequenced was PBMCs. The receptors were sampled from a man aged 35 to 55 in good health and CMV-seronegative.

The CDR3 region has the DNA TGTGCCACCAGCAGAGATCTACAAGAGACCCAGTACTTC. This sequence encodes CATSRDLQETQYF. The chain employs TRBV15 and TRBJ2-5; D is ambiguous. V lost 0 bases and J 2 bases, leaving 4 bases between the germline ends. CDR3 length: 13 residues. CDR1 is LNHNV and CDR2 is YYDKDF in the germline V gene (reference sequence).

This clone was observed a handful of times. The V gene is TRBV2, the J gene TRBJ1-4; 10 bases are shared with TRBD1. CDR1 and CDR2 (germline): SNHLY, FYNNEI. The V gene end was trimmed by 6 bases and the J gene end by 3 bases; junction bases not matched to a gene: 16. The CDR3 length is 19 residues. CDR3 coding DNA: TGTGCCAGCAGACCTGTCCGGGACAGGGGTGTTATAGCTAATGAAAAACTGTTTTTT. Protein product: CASRPVRDRGVIANEKLFF.

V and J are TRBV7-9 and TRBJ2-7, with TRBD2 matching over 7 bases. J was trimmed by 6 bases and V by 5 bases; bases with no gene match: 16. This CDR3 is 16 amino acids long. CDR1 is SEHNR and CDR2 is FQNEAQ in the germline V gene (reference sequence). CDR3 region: CASSGQGTNPPFEQYF. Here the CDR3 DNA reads TGTGCCAGCAGCGGACAAGGGACTAATCCTCCATTCGAGCAGTACTTC.

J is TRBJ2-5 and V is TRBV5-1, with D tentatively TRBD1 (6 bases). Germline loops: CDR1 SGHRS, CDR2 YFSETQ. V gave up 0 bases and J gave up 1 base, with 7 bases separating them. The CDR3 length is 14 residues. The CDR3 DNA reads TGCGCCAGCAGCTTGGAGGGGGTCCAAGAGACCCAGTACTTC. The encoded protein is CASSLEGVQETQYF.

The DNA of the CDR3 is TGTGCCAGCAGCTTAGGGGTTTTAGCCCGAGCTAACTATGGCTACACCTTC. It specifies CASSLGVLARANYGYTF. The chain joins TRBV11-2 to TRBJ1-2; D unclear. Per the germline V gene, CDR1 is SGHAT and CDR2 is FQNNGV. The germline V and J ends were trimmed by 1 base and 0 bases, with 15 bases remaining between them. The CDR3 runs to 17 residues.